Shown below are 15 T cell receptor beta chains from a single sample sequenced in a study of CD8+ T cells in alopecia areata. After isolation, RNA underwent reverse transcription to generate cDNA as the sequencing template. Measured with immunoSEQ multiplex PCR; TCRdb has only the in-frame clones, and not every one. The sample holds approximately 210,000 clones; less than 50% are singletons and the top ten take roughly 2.6%. The treatment is: oral pan-JAK inhibitor, 5-10 mg twice daily. Sequences were derived from CD4+ T cells sorted from blood, sampled at roughly week 36, from a patient treated with tofacitinib. The receptors stem from a human donor with alopecia areata.

This clone has a single count. The gene calls are TRBV20-1 and TRBJ2-5; D unclear. The ends were cut back, 3 bases at V and 5 bases at J, with 7 bases in the middle. This CDR3 is 11 amino acids long. The germline V gene has CDR1 DFQATT and CDR2 SNEGSKA (reference sequence). The CDR3 DNA follows: TGCAGTGCTAGTCAAAGTGAGACCCAGTACTTC. It is translated as CSASQSETQYF.

The chain couples TRBV10-3 to TRBJ1-1, with TRBD1 as a possible D gene (5 bases). Trimming stripped 6 bases from V and 8 bases from J, with 19 bases between. In germline, CDR1 is ENHRY, CDR2 SYGVKD. The CDR3 sequence is 14 residues long. The CDR3 sequence: CAISGPGAVGEAFF. CDR3 nucleotides: TGTGCCATCAGCGGACCCGGGGCCGTTGGGGAAGCTTTCTTT.

A few counts support this clone. This chain links TRBV29-1 with TRBJ1-3; D gene unclear. The length of the CDR3 is 11 residues. V lost 3 bases and J 8 bases, leaving 8 bases between the germline ends. In germline, CDR1 is SQVTM, CDR2 ANQGSEA. CDR3 DNA: TGCAGCGTTGAGGAGGGCCACACCATATATTTT. It is translated as CSVEEGHTIYF. Looking up the rest from reference TRBV29-1 and TRBJ1-3 gives the full variable domain: SAVISQKPSRDICQRGTSLTIQCQVDSQVTMMFWYRQQPGQSLTLIATANQGSEATYESGFVIDKFPISRPNLTFSTLTVSNMSPEDSSIYLCSVEEGHTIYFGEGSWLTVV.

In its sample, this clone was seen a few times. CDR3 coding DNA: TGTGCCAGCAGTGAATTTAGAACCGGGGGGTACGAGCAGTACTTC. It specifies CASSEFRTGGYEQYF. V usage is TRBV25-1 and J usage is TRBJ2-7; 7 nucleotides line up with TRBD2. The CDR3 consists of 15 residues. V lost 1 base to trimming and J lost 4 bases; unmatched junction nucleotides: 7. The V gene's germline CDR1 is MGHDK and CDR2 SYGVNS.

The chain joins TRBV10-3 to TRBJ2-5, with D possibly called TRBD1 or TRBD2 (5 bases each). This CDR3 has 11 amino acids. V lost 10 bases to trimming and J lost 3 bases, with 9 bases between them. Germline CDR1 is ENHRY and CDR2 is SYGVKD. CDR3 residues: CATGPEETQYF. The CDR3 nucleotides read TGTGCCACGGGGCCAGAAGAGACCCAGTACTTC.

The genes are TRBV29-1 and TRBJ2-7; TRBD1 agrees at 7 bases. V trimming: 6 bases; J trimming: 5 bases; junction bases outside the gene matches: 10. Looked up from germline, CDR1 is SQVTM and CDR2 is ANQGSEA. The CDR3 spans 13 residues. The CDR3 DNA reads as TGCAGCGTCAAGATACAGGGGTCCCACGAGCAGTACTTC. Translation: CSVKIQGSHEQYF.

This clone was seen at least ten times. V and J are TRBV29-1 and TRBJ2-1, with TRBD2 identical over 7 bases. From germline, CDR1 is SQVTM and CDR2 ANQGSEA. This CDR3 is built from 13 residues. V lost 7 bases to trimming and J lost 3 bases; unmatched junction nucleotides: 6. As DNA, the CDR3 is TGCAGCGCCAGCGGGATTGGCTACAATGAGCAGTTCTTC. Translation: CSASGIGYNEQFF.

The table lists this clone with a few counts. The J gene is TRBJ2-2, the V gene TRBV27; 10 nucleotides agree with TRBD2. The CDR3 runs 14 residues. The J segment lost 6 bases and the V segment lost 8 bases, leaving 6 bases of the junction unmatched. Germline lookup yields CDR1 MNHEY and CDR2 SMNVEV (reference sequence). CDR3 in DNA: TGTGCCAGCGGGCTAGCGGGAGTCCCCGGGGAGCTGTTTTTT. This sequence encodes CASGLAGVPGELFF.

In this sample, this clone turned up a few times. This chain uses TRBV5-4 with TRBJ1-3; D gene unclear. Germline CDR1 SGHNT, CDR2 YYREEE (reference sequence). Trimming took off 5 bases at V and 1 base at J, with 16 bases between the two ends. The CDR3 runs to 16 residues. The CDR3 protein is CASSLTGRLSGNTIYF. DNA for the CDR3: TGTGCCAGCAGTCTTACCGGGCGGCTTTCTGGAAACACCATATATTTT.

The chain couples TRBV15 to TRBJ1-2; D gene ambiguous. The V end lost 0 bases, the J end lost 7 bases, and 15 bases lay between the germline ends. Looked up from germline, CDR1 is LNHNV and CDR2 is YYDKDF (reference sequence). CDR3 size: 15 residues. CDR3 bases: TGTGCCACCAGCAGAGAAAACGCAGGACCGTTTGGCTACACCTTC. Amino acids: CATSRENAGPFGYTF. Supplemented by reference TRBV15 and TRBJ1-2, the full variable domain reads DAMVIQNPRYQVTQFGKPVTLSCSQTLNHNVMYWYQQKSSQAPKLLFHYYDKDFNNEADTPDNFQSRRPNTSFCFLDIRSPGLGDTAMYLCATSRENAGPFGYTFGSGTRLTVV.

This clone was counted between two and nine times. V and J are TRBV7-9 and TRBJ2-6; 10 bases map to TRBD1. Trimming took 1 base from V and 4 from J; bases not matched to a gene: 10. The CDR3 totals 19 residues. CDR1 is SEHNR, CDR2 FQNEAQ, per germline (reference sequence). CDR3 amino acids: CASSLERVTGGAGANVLTF. The CDR3 DNA sequence: TGTGCCAGCAGCTTAGAGAGGGTGACAGGGGGCGCCGGGGCCAACGTCCTGACTTTC. Full variable domain (missing parts from reference TRBV7-9 and TRBJ2-6): DTGVSQNPRHKITKRGQNVTFRCDPISEHNRLYWYRQTLGQGPEFLTYFQNEAQLEKSRLLSDRFSAERPKGSFSTLEIQRTEQGDSAMYLCASSLERVTGGAGANVLTFGAGSRLTVL.

This clone was detected only a few times. The chain uses TRBV5-6 and TRBJ1-1; 7 bases are shared with TRBD1. The CDR3 consists of 15 residues. Unmatched junction bases numbered 9, after V lost 3 bases and J lost 4 bases. From germline, CDR1 is SGHDT and CDR2 YYEEEE. DNA of the CDR3: TGTGCCAGCAGCTACGACAGGGCTGCGGCCACTGAAGCTTTCTTT. Encoded protein: CASSYDRAAATEAFF.

The chain employs TRBV29-1 and TRBJ2-5; TRBD2 matches 7 bases. The CDR3 is 13 amino acids. V lost 8 bases, J lost 4 bases, and 10 bases stayed unmatched. The germline V gene has CDR1 SQVTM and CDR2 ANQGSEA. In DNA form, the CDR3 reads TGCAGCAGCGAAGCGGGGAGGAGAGAGACCCAGTACTTC. Protein sequence: CSSEAGRRETQYF.

Worth noting for this clone: In the same sample, other DNA sequences code for this CDR3. This rearrangement joins TRBV19 to TRBJ2-1; 9 positions match TRBD1. CDR1 is LNHDA and CDR2 is SQIVND in the germline V gene (reference sequence). The J segment lost 6 bases and the V segment lost 6 bases, leaving 3 bases of the junction unmatched. The CDR3 consists of 13 residues. The CDR3 loop is CASSPGQGNEQFF. Written as DNA, the CDR3 is TGTGCCAGTAGCCCGGGACAGGGCAATGAGCAGTTCTTC.

This clone was observed a few times. The chain uses TRBV7-3 and TRBJ2-1; the D is unclear. V was shortened by 0 bases and J by 0 bases, with 9 bases between the two germline ends. Germline CDR1 is SGHTA and CDR2 is FQGTGA. The CDR3 consists of 16 residues. In nucleotides, the CDR3 is TGTGCCAGCAGCTTAACCAGTTCAACCTCCTACAATGAGCAGTTCTTC. As protein: CASSLTSSTSYNEQFF.